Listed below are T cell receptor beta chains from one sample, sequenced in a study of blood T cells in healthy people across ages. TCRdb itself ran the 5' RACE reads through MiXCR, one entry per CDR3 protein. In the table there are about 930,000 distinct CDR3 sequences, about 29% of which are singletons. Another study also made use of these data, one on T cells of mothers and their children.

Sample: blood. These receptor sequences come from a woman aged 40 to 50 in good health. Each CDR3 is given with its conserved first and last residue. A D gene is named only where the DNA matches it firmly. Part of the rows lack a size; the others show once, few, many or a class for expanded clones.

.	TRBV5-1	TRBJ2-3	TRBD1	TGCGCCAGCAGCTCGGACAGGCCTAATACAGATACGCAGTATTTT	CASSSDRPNTDTQYF
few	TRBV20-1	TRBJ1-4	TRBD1	TGCAGTGCTAGAGATGATGGGACAGCTAATGAAAAACTGTTTTTT	CSARDDGTANEKLFF
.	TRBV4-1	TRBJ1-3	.	TGCGCCAGCAGCCAAACATGGGCAGGAAACACCATATATTTT	CASSQTWAGNTIYF
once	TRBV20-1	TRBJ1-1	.	TGCAATGCTAGCCTCCCTGAAGCTTTCTTT	CNASLPEAFF
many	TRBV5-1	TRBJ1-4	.	TGCGCCAGCAGCTTCCAGGGAACTAATGAAAAACTGTTTTTT	CASSFQGTNEKLFF
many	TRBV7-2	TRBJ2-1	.	TGTGCCAGCAGCTTACCAGGGTTGACCTACAATGAGCAGTTCTTC	CASSLPGLTYNEQFF
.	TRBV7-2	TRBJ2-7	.	TGTGCCAGCAGCTTAGCGGTAGGTTACTACAATGAGCAGTACTTC	CASSLAVGYYNEQYF
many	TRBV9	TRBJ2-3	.	TGTGCCAGCAGCCCCCCGGGGGACACCACAGATACGCAGTATTTT	CASSPPGDTTDTQYF
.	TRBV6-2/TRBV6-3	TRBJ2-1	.	TGTGCCAGCGACAGGGAGGGCTCCTACAATGAGCAGTTCTTC	CASDREGSYNEQFF
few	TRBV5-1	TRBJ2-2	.	TGCGCCAGCACCAGGGACAACCTTCCCGGGGAGCTGTTTTTT	CASTRDNLPGELFF
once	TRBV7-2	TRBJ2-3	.	TGTGCCAGCAGCCCAAATAGCGGCCCCGATACGCAGTATTTT	CASSPNSGPDTQYF
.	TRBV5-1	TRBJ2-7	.	TGCGCCAGCAGCCCCGAAGCAACCACTCGCTCCTACGAGCAGTACTTC	CASSPEATTRSYEQYF
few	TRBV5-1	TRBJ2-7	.	TGCGCCGGCAGAAGTCAGGAAATCTCCTACGAGCAGTACTTC	CAGRSQEISYEQYF
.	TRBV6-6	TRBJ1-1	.	TGTGCCAGCAGCCACTTTCCCGGGGGGACTGAAGCTTTCTTT	CASSHFPGGTEAFF
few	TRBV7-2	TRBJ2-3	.	TGTGCCAGCAGCGTCCTGGGGGGAATCGGCACAGATACGCAGTATTTT	CASSVLGGIGTDTQYF
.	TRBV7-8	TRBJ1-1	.	TGTGCCAGCAGCTTCAAGGCTGGTAGCACTGAAGCTTTCTTT	CASSFKAGSTEAFF
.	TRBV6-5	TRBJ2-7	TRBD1	TGTGCCAGCAGTTACTCGGACAGGTTCTCCTACGAGCAGTACTTC	CASSYSDRFSYEQYF
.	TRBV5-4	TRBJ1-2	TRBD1	TGTGCCAGCAGCCCTCGGGACAGGGGGCCCACGGGCTACACCTTC	CASSPRDRGPTGYTF
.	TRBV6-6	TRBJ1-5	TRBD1	TGTGCCAGCAGTTACAGACTACAGGGGAATTTCAATCAGCCCCAGCATTTT	CASSYRLQGNFNQPQHF
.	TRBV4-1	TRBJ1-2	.	TGCGCCAGCAGCGCTGCGGGGTTGGCTGGCTACACCTTC	CASSAAGLAGYTF
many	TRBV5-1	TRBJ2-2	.	TGCGCCAGCAGCCTCGGGCCCGGGGAGCTGTTTTTT	CASSLGPGELFF
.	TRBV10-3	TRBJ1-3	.	TGTGCCATTTCCCGGGCGGAGAGCTCTGGAAACACCATATATTTT	CAISRAESSGNTIYF
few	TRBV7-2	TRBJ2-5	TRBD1	TGTGCCAGCACCGTGACAGGACAGGGGGAGACCCAGTACTTC	CASTVTGQGETQYF
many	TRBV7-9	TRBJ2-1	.	TGTGCCAGCAGCCAGCGGTCGGGACTGACCTACAATGAGCAGTTCTTC	CASSQRSGLTYNEQFF
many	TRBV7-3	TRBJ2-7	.	TGTGCCAGCAGCCCCCACCGGGACACCTACGAGCAGTACTTC	CASSPHRDTYEQYF
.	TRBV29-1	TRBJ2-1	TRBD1	TGCAGCGGACAGGGTTGGGAGCCGTACAATGAGCAGTTCTTC	CSGQGWEPYNEQFF
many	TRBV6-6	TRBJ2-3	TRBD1	TGTGCCAGCAGTCCTCCGGGACAGGGGTCGGATACGCAGTATTTT	CASSPPGQGSDTQYF
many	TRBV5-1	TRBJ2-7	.	TGCGCCAGCAGCCCTGTTGACAGGTACTACGAGCAGTACTTC	CASSPVDRYYEQYF
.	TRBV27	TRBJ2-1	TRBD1	TGTGCCAGCAGTCCCTCGGGACAGGGGACCTACAATGAGCAGTTCTTC	CASSPSGQGTYNEQFF
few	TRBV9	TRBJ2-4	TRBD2	TGTGCCAGCAGCGTAGATGGCGGGGGTTCCTACGAGCGGTACTTC	CASSVDGGGSYERYF
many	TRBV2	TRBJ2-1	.	TGTGCCAGCAGTGCCGATTACAATGAGCAGTTCTTC	CASSADYNEQFF
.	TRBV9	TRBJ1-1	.	TGTGCCAGCAGTCACATCCCCACAGGGAACACTGAAGCTTTCTTT	CASSHIPTGNTEAFF
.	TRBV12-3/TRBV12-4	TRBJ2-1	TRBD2	TGTGCCAGCAGCCGCACCCGGGGGGGTAGTTACAATGAGCAGTTCTTC	CASSRTRGGSYNEQFF
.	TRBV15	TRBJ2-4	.	TGTGCCACCAGCTCCGCCAAAAACATTCAGTACTTC	CATSSAKNIQYF
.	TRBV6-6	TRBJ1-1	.	TGTGCCAGCAGTTACCCCCAGGGTGAAGCTTTCTTT	CASSYPQGEAFF
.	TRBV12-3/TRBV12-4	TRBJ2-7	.	TGTGCCAGCAGTTTTTTAGCCCTCTACGAGCAGTACTTC	CASSFLALYEQYF
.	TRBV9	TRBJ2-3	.	TGTGCCAGCAGCGTAGAATTTGAAACAGATACGCAGTATTTT	CASSVEFETDTQYF
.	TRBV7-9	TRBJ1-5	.	TGTGCCAGCAGCAGAGGGTCGGGGGAGGGCAATCAGCCCCAGCATTTT	CASSRGSGEGNQPQHF
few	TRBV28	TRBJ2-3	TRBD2	TGTGCCAGCAGTACTCCCTGGAGGGGAGGGGATACGCAGTATTTT	CASSTPWRGGDTQYF
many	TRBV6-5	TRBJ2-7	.	TGTGCCAGCAGTTACGGATCAACGGCCTCCTACGAGCAGTACTTC	CASSYGSTASYEQYF
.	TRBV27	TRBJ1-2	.	TGTGCCAGCAGTTTAAGCCCGAACATAAAAGCTAACTATGGCTACACCTTC	CASSLSPNIKANYGYTF
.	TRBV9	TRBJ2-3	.	TGTGCCAGCAGCCCCCAGCCGGGATCTCACGGAGATACGCAGTATTTT	CASSPQPGSHGDTQYF
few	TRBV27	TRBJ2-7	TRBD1	TGTGCCAGCAGTCACAGCCTGGGGGACAGGGGGTACGAGCAGTACTTC	CASSHSLGDRGYEQYF
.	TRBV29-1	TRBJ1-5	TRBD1	TGCAGCGTTGAGGAGGGGACAGGGGGCAATCAGCCCCAGCATTTT	CSVEEGTGGNQPQHF
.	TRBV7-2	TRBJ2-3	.	TGTGCCAGCAGCCCGGTGGGGGCTCGATATACGCAGTATTTT	CASSPVGARYTQYF
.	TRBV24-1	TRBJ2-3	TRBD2	TGTGCCACCAGTGATCCAACGCGGGGGGACACAGATACGCAGTATTTT	CATSDPTRGDTDTQYF
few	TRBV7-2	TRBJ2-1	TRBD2	TGTGCCAGCAGTGAAGGCGGCGGGGGGCCCTACAATGAGCAGTTCTTC	CASSEGGGGPYNEQFF
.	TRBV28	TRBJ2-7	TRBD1	TGTGCCAGCAGCTTCTTCCTGACAGGGGGCCTATACGAGCAGTACTTC	CASSFFLTGGLYEQYF
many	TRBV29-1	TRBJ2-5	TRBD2	TGCAGCGTTCGTCCAGCGGGGGGAGAGACCCAGTACTTC	CSVRPAGGETQYF
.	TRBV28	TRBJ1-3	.	TGTGCCAGCAGTTCCTTCGGCAGTCCCGAATCTGGAAACACCATATATTTT	CASSSFGSPESGNTIYF
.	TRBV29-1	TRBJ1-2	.	TGCAGCGTTGAACTATCGGGACTGATTAACTATGGCTACACCTTC	CSVELSGLINYGYTF
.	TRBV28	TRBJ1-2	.	TGTGCCAGCAGTTTAAGGGGTTCCGGGGGTCACTATGGCTACACCTTC	CASSLRGSGGHYGYTF
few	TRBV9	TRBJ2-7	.	TGTGTCAGCAGCGTAGAAATCCCAGGGGCTTTCTATAATGAGCAGTACTTC	CVSSVEIPGAFYNEQYF
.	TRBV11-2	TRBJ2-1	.	TGTGCCAGCAGCTTACAGTCGGCGGGTCCCTCCTACAATGAGCAGTTCTTC	CASSLQSAGPSYNEQFF
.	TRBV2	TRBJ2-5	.	TGTGCCAGCAGAGGCCCCGAGGGGTGGGGCAATGAGCAGTACTTC	CASRGPEGWGNEQYF
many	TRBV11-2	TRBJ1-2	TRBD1	TGTGCCAGCAGCATCGGACAGGGACGACCAATTTCCTATGGCTACACCTTC	CASSIGQGRPISYGYTF